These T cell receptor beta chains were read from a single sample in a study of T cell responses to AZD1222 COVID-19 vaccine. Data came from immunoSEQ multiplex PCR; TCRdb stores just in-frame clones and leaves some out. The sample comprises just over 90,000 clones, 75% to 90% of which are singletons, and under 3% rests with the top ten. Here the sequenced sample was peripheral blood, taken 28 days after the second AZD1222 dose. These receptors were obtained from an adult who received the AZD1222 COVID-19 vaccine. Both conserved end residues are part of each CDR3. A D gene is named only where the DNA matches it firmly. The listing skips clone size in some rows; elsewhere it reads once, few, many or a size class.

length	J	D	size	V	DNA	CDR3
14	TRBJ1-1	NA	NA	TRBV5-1	TGCGCCAGCAGCTTGTTGGCAGTGAACACTGAAGCTTTCTTT	CASSLLAVNTEAFF
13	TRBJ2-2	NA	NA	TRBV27	TGTGCCAGCAGTCTCGTGAACACCGGGGAGCTGTTTTTT	CASSLVNTGELFF
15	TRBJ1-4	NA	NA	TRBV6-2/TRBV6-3	TGTGCCAGCAGTTACGCGGTCCAGGAAGGTGAAAAACTGTTTTTT	CASSYAVQEGEKLFF
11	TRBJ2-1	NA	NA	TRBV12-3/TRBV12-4	TGTGCCAGCAGTCAGTCTAATGAGCAGTTCTTC	CASSQSNEQFF
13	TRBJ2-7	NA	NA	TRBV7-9	TGTGCCAGCAGCTTTGAACTTTTCTACGAGCAGTACTTC	CASSFELFYEQYF
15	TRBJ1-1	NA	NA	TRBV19	TGTGCCAGTAGTATAGTTAGGGACTGGAACACTGAAGCTTTCTTT	CASSIVRDWNTEAFF
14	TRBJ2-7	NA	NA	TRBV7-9	TGTGCCAGCAGACCCCATGGTAGCTCCTACGAGCAGTACTTC	CASRPHGSSYEQYF
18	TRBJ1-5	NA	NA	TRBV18	TGTGCCAGCTCACCATTCCAGCCCCCGACGGGGGTAAATCAGCCCCAGCATTTT	CASSPFQPPTGVNQPQHF
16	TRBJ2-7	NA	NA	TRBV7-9	TGTGCCAGCAGCTTATTGGCCACAGGGACGGCCTACGAGCAGTACTTC	CASSLLATGTAYEQYF
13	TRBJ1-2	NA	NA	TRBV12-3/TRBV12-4	TGTGCCAGCAGTTTCGGGGGATCGGATGGCTACACCTTC	CASSFGGSDGYTF
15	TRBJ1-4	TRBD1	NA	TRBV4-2	TGTGCCAGCAGCTACCGGGACAGGGCTAATGAAAAACTGTTTTTT	CASSYRDRANEKLFF
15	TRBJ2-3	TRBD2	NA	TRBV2	TGTGCCAGCAGGTTACTAGCGGGGTCGACAGATACGCAGTATTTT	CASRLLAGSTDTQYF
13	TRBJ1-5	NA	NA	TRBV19	TGTGCCAGTAGTTCCCGGGGGGATCAGCCCCAGCATTTT	CASSSRGDQPQHF
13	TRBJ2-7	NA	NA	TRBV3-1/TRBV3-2	TGTGCCAGCAGCCTGGGCAGGGGCTACGAGCAGTACTTC	CASSLGRGYEQYF
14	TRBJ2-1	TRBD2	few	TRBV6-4	TGTGCCAGCAGTGAGGGGACTAGCGGGAATGAGCAGTTCTTC	CASSEGTSGNEQFF
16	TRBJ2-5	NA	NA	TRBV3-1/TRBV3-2	TGTGCCAGCAGCCAAGATCGGGGTATTGCTTCGGAGACCCAGTACTTC	CASSQDRGIASETQYF
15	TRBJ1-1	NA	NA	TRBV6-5	TGTGCCAGCAGTTATTCCGACAGACTGAACACTGAAGCTTTCTTT	CASSYSDRLNTEAFF
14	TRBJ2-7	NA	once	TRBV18	TGTGCCAGCTCACTTGCTAGCAGCTCCTACGAGCAGTACTTC	CASSLASSSYEQYF
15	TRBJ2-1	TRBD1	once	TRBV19	TGTGCCACAACGGACGGGACAGGGGTATCCCCGGAGCAGTTCTTC	CATTDGTGVSPEQFF
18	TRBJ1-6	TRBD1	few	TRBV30	TGTGCCTGGAGTGGGGGATTGGGACAGGGGATATGGAATTCACCCCTCCACTTT	CAWSGGLGQGIWNSPLHF
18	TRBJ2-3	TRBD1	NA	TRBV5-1	TGCGCCAGCAGCTTGTATTGGACCAGGGGGCCACCCACAGATACGCAGTATTTT	CASSLYWTRGPPTDTQYF
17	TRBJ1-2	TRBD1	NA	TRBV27	TGTGCCAGCAGTAGCCTGACAGGGACGACGGCCCTGGGTGGCTACACCTTC	CASSSLTGTTALGGYTF
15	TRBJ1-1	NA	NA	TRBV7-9	TGTGCCAGCAGCTTAGTGCAGGGAAGGAACACTGAAGCTTTCTTT	CASSLVQGRNTEAFF
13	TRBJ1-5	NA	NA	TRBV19	TGTGCCAGTAGTATCCAGGGAGGACAGCCCCAGCATTTT	CASSIQGGQPQHF
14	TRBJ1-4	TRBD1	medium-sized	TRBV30	TGTGCCTGGAGTCCAGGGACAGGGAATGAAAAACTGTTTTTT	CAWSPGTGNEKLFF
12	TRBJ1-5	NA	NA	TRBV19	TGTGCCAGTAGTATACCAAATCAGCCCCAGCATTTT	CASSIPNQPQHF
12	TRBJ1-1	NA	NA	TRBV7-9	TGTGCCACCCGCCCCCGAGGGACTGAAGCTTTCTTT	CATRPRGTEAFF
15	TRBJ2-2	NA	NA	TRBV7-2	TGTGCCAGCAGCTTACCCAGGGTTCGCATCGGGGAGCTGTTTTTT	CASSLPRVRIGELFF
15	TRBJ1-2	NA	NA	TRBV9	TGTGCCAGCAGCCCCTCGGGGGGGGTAGGCTATGGCTACACCTTC	CASSPSGGVGYGYTF
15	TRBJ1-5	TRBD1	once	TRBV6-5	TGTGCCAGCATAGGAAAGGGGGCGGGCGATCAGCCCCAGCATTTT	CASIGKGAGDQPQHF
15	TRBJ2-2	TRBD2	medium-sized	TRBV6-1	TGTGCCAGCAGTGAACTAGCGGGGAACACCGGGGAGCTGTTTTTT	CASSELAGNTGELFF
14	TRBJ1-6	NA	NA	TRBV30	TGTGCCTGGAGTACAGGGAGGGGATATTCACCCCTCCACTTT	CAWSTGRGYSPLHF
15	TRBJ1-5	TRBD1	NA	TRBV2	TGTGCCAGCAGTGAAGCTGGGACAGTACAACGGCCCCAGCATTTT	CASSEAGTVQRPQHF
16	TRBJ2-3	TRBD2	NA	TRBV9	TGTGCCAGCAGCGTTCCTAGCGGGGGGGCCGCAGATACGCAGTATTTT	CASSVPSGGAADTQYF
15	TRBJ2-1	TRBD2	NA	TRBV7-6	TGTGCCAGCAGCTTTGAGGGACTAGGCCACAATGAGCAGTTCTTC	CASSFEGLGHNEQFF
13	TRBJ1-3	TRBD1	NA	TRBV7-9	TGTGCCAGCAGCTTTCAGGGGGAAAACACCATATATTTT	CASSFQGENTIYF
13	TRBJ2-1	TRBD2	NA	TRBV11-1	TGTGCCACCACCATCGCGGGAGGGATTGAGCAGTTCTTC	CATTIAGGIEQFF